Sequencing of this T cell receptor beta chain was carried out in a study of T cell repertoires in cytomegalovirus infection. The wider study: Public TCR beta signature analysis indicated the presence of both CMV infection and matching HLA type.

TCRdb reprocessed the reads with MiXCR, giving one entry per CDR3 protein. Here the sample spans roughly 720,000 distinct CDR3 sequences, less than 40% being singletons. The CDR3 runs to 15 residues. Germline-derived CDR1 and CDR2 are SGHVS and FQNEAQ. As regards this clonotype: A read error may explain this, as a much larger clone is one base away.

The sample was PBMCs. The genes are TRBV7-8 and TRBJ1-1; 7 nucleotides match TRBD1. The TCR was taken from a human donor in good health (CMV status not recorded). Some clones in this sample may be carry-over from other donors' samples. The CDR3 DNA reads TGTGCCAGCAGTCCATTAGGGGGCTGGAACACTGAAGATTTCTTT. Amino acid sequence: CASSPLGGWNTEDFF.